The 20 T cell receptor beta chains below were found in one sample sequenced in a study of T cells in localized non-small cell lung cancer. TCRdb's copy holds only in-frame clones and misses some; the assay was immunoSEQ multiplex PCR. The sample includes 1,300 to 1,500 clones, about 20% of them seen just once. The sequencing here drew on normal lung tissue next to the tumor, taken before any cancer treatment. The origin of the receptors is an older female donor with stage II squamous cell lung carcinoma.

Within the sample, this clone is hyperexpanded. The rearrangement joins TRBV6-8 to TRBJ2-3, with TRBD2 matching 10 bases. V gave up 5 bases and J gave up 4 bases; unmatched junction bases: 3. The CDR3 totals 14 residues. Germline CDR1 is MNHGY and CDR2 is SAAAGT. CDR3 in DNA: TGTGCCAGCAGTCTAGCGGGAGACTCAGATACGCAGTATTTT. Its protein is CASSLAGDSDTQYF.

The sample holds a few counts of this clone. The chain employs TRBV28 and TRBJ1-1; the D is unclear. The V end was cut by 3 bases, the J end by 4 bases, with 12 bases between. This CDR3 spans 14 amino acids. CDR1 MDHEN and CDR2 SYDVKM come from the germline V gene. The CDR3 here is CASSLTREVTEAFF. CDR3 bases: TGTGCCAGCAGTTTGACCAGAGAAGTCACTGAAGCTTTCTTT.

The CDR3 coding sequence is TGTGCCTGGAGGGGGGGCTGGGCCAGGGAGCTTAACACTGAAGCTTTCTTT. Protein sequence: CAWRGGWARELNTEAFF. The chain combines TRBV30 with TRBJ1-1; D perhaps matches TRBD1 (6 bases). The V and J ends lost 3 bases and 2 bases respectively, with 22 bases between them. This CDR3 has 17 residues. Germline V gene sequence: CDR1 GTSNPN, CDR2 SVGIG (reference sequence).

This clone showed up just a few times. The gene calls are TRBV11-3 and TRBJ1-1, with D possibly TRBD1 on 5 matching bases. The CDR3 loop spans 14 amino acids. CDR1 is SGHNT, CDR2 YENEEA, per germline. V was pared by 4 bases and J by 1 base, with 10 bases between. In nucleotides, the CDR3 is TGTGCCAGCAGCTCGGAGGGACCGAACACTGAAGCTTTCTTT. It translates to CASSSEGPNTEAFF.

This clone was counted a few times. The V call is TRBV28, the J call TRBJ2-3, with TRBD1 matching 9 bases. The germline V gene encodes CDR1 MDHEN and CDR2 SYDVKM. The J segment lost 5 bases and the V segment lost 7 bases, leaving 16 bases of the junction unmatched. The CDR3 is 17 amino acids. CDR3 in DNA: TGTGCCAGCAACGACCCAGGCTGGGACAGGGAAATAGATACGCAGTATTTT. Its protein product is CASNDPGWDREIDTQYF.

The chain couples TRBV2 to TRBJ2-7, with D perhaps TRBD2 (5 bases). This CDR3 is 13 amino acids long. V lost 6 bases to trimming and J lost 3 bases, with 12 bases between them. Per germline, CDR1 SNHLY and CDR2 FYNNEI. CDR3 sequence reads: CASSFGLNYEQYF. The CDR3 region has the DNA TGTGCCAGCAGCTTCGGACTTAACTACGAGCAGTACTTC.

This clone is medium-sized (0.01 to 0.1%) by share. This rearrangement joins TRBV2 to TRBJ1-2; 8 bases are shared with TRBD1. CDR3 length equals 14 residues. Germline loops: CDR1 SNHLY, CDR2 FYNNEI. J lost 6 bases, V lost 4 bases, and 7 bases had no gene match. Here the CDR3 DNA reads TGTGCCAGCAGTGTTACAGGGGGGACCCATGGCTACACCTTC. This sequence encodes CASSVTGGTHGYTF.

The chain is built from TRBV11-3 and TRBJ2-1; D is uncertain. V was shortened by 2 bases and J by 10 bases, with 18 bases between the two germline ends. The CDR3 length is 15 residues. Germline lookup yields CDR1 SGHNT and CDR2 YENEEA. The CDR3 sequence is CASSLKSLDVEEQFF. CDR3 DNA: TGTGCCAGCAGCTTAAAAAGCCTGGACGTCGAGGAGCAGTTCTTC.

This clone appeared a single time. This chain joins TRBV28 and TRBJ1-2; no definite D call. The germline gives CDR1 MDHEN, CDR2 SYDVKM. The V end was cut by 1 base, the J end by 7 bases, with 13 bases between. This CDR3 has 14 residues. The CDR3, as DNA: TGTGCCAGCAGTTTATACAGTGGTCTGGTTGGCTACACCTTC. Encoded protein: CASSLYSGLVGYTF.

This clone was seen only a few times. V usage is TRBV6-8 and J usage is TRBJ2-2; D not certain. V lost 4 bases and J 6 bases, leaving 9 bases between the germline ends. Looked up from germline, CDR1 is MNHGY and CDR2 is SAAAGT. CDR3 length equals 13 residues. CDR3 DNA: TGTGCCAGCAGTTTATCGGAGTCCGGGGAGCTGTTTTTT. Protein sequence: CASSLSESGELFF.

This clone is judged large. The V call is TRBV30, the J call TRBJ1-2; 10 bases align to TRBD1. Germline V gene lookup returns CDR1 GTSNPN and CDR2 SVGIG (reference sequence). CDR3 length: 13 residues. V shed 4 bases and J 8 bases; nucleotides not matched to a gene: 7. DNA of the CDR3: TGTGCCTGGACTCGACAGGGGGCGGTCGGCTACACCTTC. It yields the protein CAWTRQGAVGYTF.

V gene TRBV5-1 combines with J gene TRBJ2-7, with TRBD1 matching 7 bases. V gave up 4 bases and J gave up 4 bases; unmatched junction bases: 8. The germline gives CDR1 SGHRS, CDR2 YFSETQ. The CDR3 totals 14 residues. For the CDR3, the DNA is TGCGCCAGCAGCGTCTCGACAGGGTCTTACGAGCAGTACTTC. Residues: CASSVSTGSYEQYF.

The DNA of the CDR3 is TGTGCCAGCAGGACAGAGTATAGCAATCAGCCCCAGCATTTT. This translates into CASRTEYSNQPQHF. The chain combines TRBV28 with TRBJ1-5, with a tentative D call TRBD1 (5 bases). The CDR3 has 14 residues. Trimming removed 6 bases from V and 0 bases from J, with 9 bases in between. Germline CDR1 is MDHEN and CDR2 is SYDVKM.

This clone has more than one count but fewer than ten. The chain has TRBV6-8 and TRBJ2-3, with D possibly called TRBD1 or TRBD2 (5 bases each). Germline lookup yields CDR1 MNHGY and CDR2 SAAAGT. V was trimmed by 6 bases and J by 1 base, leaving 17 bases between them. CDR3 length: 16 amino acids. CDR3 sequence: CASRRDQGTGTDTQYF. The DNA of the CDR3 is TGTGCCAGCAGGAGGGACCAGGGTACGGGCACAGATACGCAGTATTTT.

The chain joins TRBV1 to TRBJ2-7; the table's D call TRBD2 went unverified against the DNA. TRBV1 is a known pseudogene. The length of the CDR3 is 15 residues. This chain's CDR3 is CASSQDGGGPYEQYF. The DNA of the CDR3 is TGCGCCAGCAGCCAAGATGGCGGAGGGCCCTACGAGCAGTACTTC.

V usage is TRBV18 and J usage is TRBJ1-1; perhaps TRBD1 as D (5 bases). CDR1 KGHSH and CDR2 LQKENI come from the germline V gene. V was shortened by 6 bases and J by 1 base, with 9 bases between the two germline ends. The CDR3 loop spans 13 amino acids. CDR3 in amino acids: CASSGTANTEAFF. CDR3 in DNA: TGTGCCAGCTCTGGGACGGCGAACACTGAAGCTTTCTTT.

This clone was observed a handful of times. V and J are TRBV6-8 and TRBJ1-1; TRBD1 might be the D (5 bases). The CDR3 is made up of 20 amino acids. Germline V gives CDR1 MNHGY, CDR2 SAAAGT. V lost 5 bases and J lost 2, with 30 bases in between. This chain's CDR3 is CASSALVGPKEGRGNTEAFF. In DNA, the CDR3 is TGTGCCAGCAGTGCCCTAGTCGGACCTAAGGAGGGAAGGGGAAACACTGAAGCTTTCTTT.

This chain uses TRBV19 with TRBJ2-7, with D maybe TRBD1 (5 bases). This CDR3 contains 13 residues. Looked up from germline, CDR1 is LNHDA and CDR2 is SQIVND (reference sequence). The V and J ends lost 3 bases and 4 bases respectively, with 10 bases between them. The CDR3: CASSMSREYEQYF. The CDR3, as DNA: TGTGCCAGTAGTATGTCCAGGGAATACGAGCAGTACTTC. Based on the CDR3 plus reference TRBV19 and TRBJ2-7, the full variable domain is DGGITQSPKYLFRKEGQNVTLSCEQNLNHDAMYWYRQDPGQGLRLIYYSQIVNDFQKGDIAEGYSVSREKKESFPLTVTSAQKNPTAFYLCASSMSREYEQYFGPGTRLTVT.

This sequence joins TRBV19 and TRBJ2-1; D might be TRBD1 or TRBD2, each matching 6 bases. Between the trimmed V and J ends, which lost 5 bases and 4 bases, there was a span of 18 bases. Germline CDR1 is LNHDA and CDR2 is SQIVND (reference sequence). CDR3 length: 16 amino acids. The DNA for the CDR3 is TGTGCCAGTAGTTCCTCCCCCCGGGGGCAATACAATGAGCAGTTCTTC. Protein sequence: CASSSSPRGQYNEQFF.

The chain links TRBV11-3 to TRBJ2-5; TRBD2 matches at 9 bases. With 4 bases clipped from V and 4 bases from J, the junction kept 7 bases outside the gene matches. Germline V gene data show CDR1 as SGHNT and CDR2 as YENEEA. The CDR3 spans 15 residues. The CDR3 spells CASSSITSGRETQYF. The CDR3 region has the DNA TGTGCCAGCAGCTCTATTACTAGCGGGCGAGAGACCCAGTACTTC.